The sequence of this TCR beta chain was determined in a study of cytomegalovirus exposure and HLA in healthy donors. PCR involved 60 Vbeta and 13 Jbeta primers. Assay: immunoSEQ multiplex PCR; the TCRdb copy retains only in-frame clones and omits some. The sample lists 200,000 to 250,000 clones, over 75% occurring once. In regard to this clone: No antigen is known for it.

Broader study findings: Researchers had no immune exposure information except CMV serostatus available. Cytomegalovirus-associated status was assigned to roughly 160 TCR beta chains. As was reported, the HLA-A and HLA-B alleles of most subjects were accurately predicted from TCR beta sequences.

This donor's CMV serostatus went unrecorded. The sequenced sample was PBMCs. This TCR was recovered from a human donor in good health.

CDR3 bases: TGCGCCAGCAGACTTCTAGCGCCAGAGGGAAATGAGCAGTTCTTC. Protein: CASRLLAPEGNEQFF. The gene calls are TRBV5-1 and TRBJ2-1, with D maybe TRBD2 (6 bases). Trimming cost V 5 bases and J 7 bases, with 19 bases left between them. Looked up from germline, CDR1 is SGHRS and CDR2 is YFSETQ. The length of the CDR3 is 15 residues.